This T cell receptor beta chain was obtained from a study of shared clonotypes between healthy human individuals. Study context: The plates for each donor numbered three CD4 naive, three CD4 memory, two CD8 naive and one CD8 memory.

Division of CD4+ cells produced a CD45RA+ naive subset and a CD45RA-negative memory subset. Execution of the assay was at deep level. Generated by immunoSEQ multiplex PCR, the TCRdb table keeps only in-frame clones and is missing some. The table shows hundreds of thousands of clones, with 73% occurring only once. CDR1 and CDR2 from the germline V gene are SGHRS and YFSETQ. Trimming removed 5 bases from V and 2 bases from J; junction bases left unmatched: 7. The CDR3 is 14 amino acids. This TCR came from a woman aged 30 to 39 in good health. This chain links TRBV5-1 with TRBJ2-7, with TRBD1 matching 7 bases. The specimen was memory CD4+ T cells sorted from blood. Regarding subset: CD45RA-negative fraction. CDR3 nucleotide sequence: TGCGCCAGCAGGGGGCCGGGACAGACCTACGAGCAGTACTTC. Translating it yields CASRGPGQTYEQYF.